This TCR beta chain was documented in a study of PD-L1 blockade in urothelial cancer. Germline V lookup: CDR1 LNHDA, CDR2 SQIVND (reference sequence). The CDR3 runs to 17 residues. Trimming removed 3 bases at V and 4 bases at J, with 21 bases between. Some clones are missing from TCRdb's copy, which holds only in-frame ones; the method was immunoSEQ multiplex PCR. Here the sample spans 20,000 to 30,000 clones, about 83% being singletons. V gene TRBV19 combines with J gene TRBJ1-1; maybe TRBD1 (5 bases). This TCR derives from a man aged 50 to 59 with urothelial cancer. The specimen comprised PBMCs, sampled around atezolizumab (anti-PD-L1) treatment. In DNA form, the CDR3 reads TGTGCCAGTAGTATGTTTCGGGGGTCTGTTCTCGGCACTGAAGCTTTCTTT. Translating it yields CASSMFRGSVLGTEAFF.